This TCR beta chain was identified during a study of cytomegalovirus exposure and HLA in healthy donors. Study context: Roughly 89 million unique TCR sequences came from HLA-typed donors in an early release. Whole-study findings and limits: It was assumed in the presence/absence analyses that sequencing depth was roughly uniform across donors.

The CDR3 is made up of 19 amino acids. V gave up 5 bases and J gave up 1 base; unmatched junction bases: 15. Germline CDR1 reads MNHEY; CDR2 reads SMNVEV (reference sequence). The PCR ran on 60 Vbeta and 13 Jbeta primers. Methods used by the authors: Per a later analysis, the number of unique TCR beta chains was approximately 73 million, of which about 11 million were shared. The method was immunoSEQ multiplex PCR; TCRdb's version includes in-frame clones alone and lacks a portion of them. That table is the source of V, J and clone size, and D and trimming were worked out from the DNA. The sample includes some 130,000 clones, around 77% seen only once; the top ten take roughly 1%. The sample holds one count of this clone. Its antigen is currently unknown.

This TCR came from a woman in her sixties in good health and CMV-seronegative. V usage is TRBV27 and J usage is TRBJ1-1; TRBD1 matches 11 bases. Sequencing was performed on PBMCs. In nucleotides, the CDR3 is TGTGCCAGCAGTCCGTGGGACAGGGGGACGGGGGCGGGGAACACTGAAGCTTTCTTT. Translating gives CASSPWDRGTGAGNTEAFF.